These T cell receptor beta chains were read from a single sample in a study of blood T cell repertoires in COVID-19. This table comes from immunoSEQ multiplex PCR, and its TCRdb copy is limited to in-frame clones, with some not included. The profile shows 80,000 to 100,000 clones, roughly 86% of them singletons. The sample taken for sequencing was peripheral blood. The source is a woman in her fifties or sixties in a cohort sampled during active or convalescent COVID-19. The CDR3 runs from the conserved cysteine through the conserved F or W. A D gene is named only where the DNA matches it firmly. For some rows the clone size is stated as once, few or many, or as a class when expanded; others skip it.

J: TRBJ1-2
size: few
D: TRBD1
V: TRBV5-1
DNA: TGCGCCAGCGGGGATGGACAGGGAGTGAACTATGGCTACACCTTC
CDR3: CASGDGQGVNYGYTF

J: TRBJ2-3
size: .
D: TRBD1
V: TRBV18
DNA: TGTGCCAGCTCACCACCGGTAGGGACAGGGGCAGATACGCAGTATTTT
CDR3: CASSPPVGTGADTQYF

J: TRBJ1-5
size: .
D: .
V: TRBV28
DNA: TGTGCCAGCAGGCACAGGGAGAGCAATCAGCCCCAGCATTTT
CDR3: CASRHRESNQPQHF

J: TRBJ1-6
size: .
D: TRBD1
V: TRBV2
DNA: TGTGCCAGCAGTGTCCTGACAGGGGGCAACCTCTATAATTCACCCCTCCACTTT
CDR3: CASSVLTGGNLYNSPLHF

J: TRBJ1-1
size: once
D: .
V: TRBV7-2
DNA: TGTGCCAGCAGCTTAGTCCCAGGGGTAAACACTGAAGCTTTCTTT
CDR3: CASSLVPGVNTEAFF

J: TRBJ1-1
size: .
D: TRBD1
V: TRBV7-9
DNA: TGTGCCAGCAGCGGACCTCAGGGGGCTTGGGGAGAAGCTTTCTTT
CDR3: CASSGPQGAWGEAFF

J: TRBJ2-1
size: .
D: TRBD1
V: TRBV7-9
DNA: TGTGCCAGCAGGACTGACAGGGCGGCCTACAATGAGCAGTTCTTC
CDR3: CASRTDRAAYNEQFF

J: TRBJ1-2
size: few
D: TRBD1
V: TRBV30
DNA: TGTGCCTGGGTGGGACAGGGAGAACTCTATGGCTACACCTTC
CDR3: CAWVGQGELYGYTF

J: TRBJ2-7
size: .
D: TRBD1
V: TRBV19
DNA: TGTGCCAGTAGTATGCAGGGGGCCTACGAGCAGTACTTC
CDR3: CASSMQGAYEQYF

J: TRBJ1-6
size: few
D: .
V: TRBV5-1
DNA: TGCGCCAGCAGCTTGGAACGGGTCTCAAATTCACCCCTCCACTTT
CDR3: CASSLERVSNSPLHF

J: TRBJ1-1
size: once
D: .
V: TRBV7-8
DNA: TGTGCCAGCAGCCCCCGGGAGCCTGGTTGGGACACTGAAGCTTTCTTT
CDR3: CASSPREPGWDTEAFF

J: TRBJ1-1
size: .
D: .
V: TRBV9
DNA: TGTGCCAGCAGCGTAGGATCGGGGATGAACACTGAAGCTTTCTTT
CDR3: CASSVGSGMNTEAFF

J: TRBJ1-2
size: once
D: .
V: TRBV18
DNA: TGTGCCAGCTCATCAACGGTTAGAGATGGCTACACCTTC
CDR3: CASSSTVRDGYTF

J: TRBJ1-6
size: .
D: .
V: TRBV27
DNA: TGTGCCAGCAGTCCGCGACAGAGCTCCTATAATTCACCCCTCCACTTT
CDR3: CASSPRQSSYNSPLHF

J: TRBJ1-1
size: .
D: .
V: TRBV20-1
DNA: TGCAGTGTTACAGGAAGGGCTGAAGCTTTCTTT
CDR3: CSVTGRAEAFF

J: TRBJ2-3
size: .
D: TRBD1
V: TRBV10-3
DNA: TGTGCCATCAGCACAGGGGGCCCTGCAGATACGCAGTATTTT
CDR3: CAISTGGPADTQYF

J: TRBJ2-5
size: .
D: .
V: TRBV12-3/TRBV12-4
DNA: TGTGCCAGCAGTTTTGGGAGCCCAGAGACCCAGTACTTC
CDR3: CASSFGSPETQYF

J: TRBJ2-7
size: .
D: TRBD2
V: TRBV3-1/TRBV3-2
DNA: TGTGCCAGCAGCCAATTAGCGGGGGCTACTATGGAGCAGTACTTC
CDR3: CASSQLAGATMEQYF

J: TRBJ1-6
size: .
D: .
V: TRBV4-1
DNA: TGCGCCAGCAGCCAAGATCGGCCAGGGGCCAATTCACCCCTCCACTTT
CDR3: CASSQDRPGANSPLHF

J: TRBJ1-2
size: .
D: TRBD1
V: TRBV4-1
DNA: TGCGCCAGCCGTCTCGGCGGGGACAGGGGACTTTATGGCTACACCTTC
CDR3: CASRLGGDRGLYGYTF

J: TRBJ1-6
size: few
D: .
V: TRBV19
DNA: TGTGCCAGTAAGGAGGGGCCCACCTATAATTCACCCCTCCACTTT
CDR3: CASKEGPTYNSPLHF

J: TRBJ1-2
size: .
D: TRBD1
V: TRBV18
DNA: TGTGCCAGCTCAGCGGGACAGCAGGGGTATGGCTACACCTTC
CDR3: CASSAGQQGYGYTF

J: TRBJ2-3
size: .
D: .
V: TRBV1
DNA: TGCACCAGCAGCTTCGGACCTGATTGCCTTCCTGAGACTAGCCCAACAGATACGCAGTATTTT
CDR3: CTSSFGPDCLPETSPTDTQYF

J: TRBJ1-4
size: .
D: TRBD1
V: TRBV4-1
DNA: TGCGCCAGCAGCCAAACAGGGGGCGCGGCTGAAAAACTGTTTTTT
CDR3: CASSQTGGAAEKLFF

J: TRBJ2-2
size: .
D: TRBD1
V: TRBV18
DNA: TGTGCCAGCTCACCCCAGGGGGCGCCCAACACCGGGGAGCTGTTTTTT
CDR3: CASSPQGAPNTGELFF

J: TRBJ1-2
size: .
D: .
V: TRBV9
DNA: TGTGCCAGCAGCCCCAGCATGGCGGTCTATGGCTACACCTTC
CDR3: CASSPSMAVYGYTF

J: TRBJ2-1
size: .
D: TRBD2
V: TRBV7-9
DNA: TGTGCCAGCAGTTTGGGACTAGCGGCCTACAATGAGCAGTTCTTC
CDR3: CASSLGLAAYNEQFF

J: TRBJ1-2
size: few
D: .
V: TRBV5-6
DNA: TGTGCCAGCAGCCGGGACACCGACTATGGCTACACCTTC
CDR3: CASSRDTDYGYTF

J: TRBJ1-6
size: .
D: TRBD1
V: TRBV10-3
DNA: TGTGCCATCAGGGGACAGGCCCTCAATAATTCACCCCTCCACTTT
CDR3: CAIRGQALNNSPLHF

J: TRBJ1-1
size: .
D: .
V: TRBV5-8
DNA: TGTGCCAGCAGCAACACAGGTGCCCCGGAGAACACTGAAGCTTTCTTT
CDR3: CASSNTGAPENTEAFF

J: TRBJ2-7
size: .
D: .
V: TRBV4-1
DNA: TGCGCCAGCAGCCAGGGGGGGCGGGCAGAGGGCGACGAGCAGTACTTC
CDR3: CASSQGGRAEGDEQYF

J: TRBJ2-7
size: .
D: .
V: TRBV27
DNA: TGTGCCAGCAGTTCCCGGGACTCCTACGAGCAGTACTTC
CDR3: CASSSRDSYEQYF

J: TRBJ1-4
size: .
D: .
V: TRBV5-1
DNA: TGCGCCAGCAGCTTGAACGGGAATGAAAAACTGTTTTTT
CDR3: CASSLNGNEKLFF

J: TRBJ2-3
size: .
D: TRBD2
V: TRBV19
DNA: TGTGCCAGTAGTATTGCGGGGGTCAGGGATACGCAGTATTTT
CDR3: CASSIAGVRDTQYF

J: TRBJ1-4
size: .
D: .
V: TRBV9
DNA: TGTGCCAGCAGCGTAGAGGGGACTACCTATGAAAAACTGTTTTTT
CDR3: CASSVEGTTYEKLFF

J: TRBJ1-4
size: .
D: TRBD1
V: TRBV4-2
DNA: TGTGCCAGCAGCCAAGATCGTGGCGGGACAGGAGGTGAAAAACTGTTTTTT
CDR3: CASSQDRGGTGGEKLFF

J: TRBJ2-5
size: .
D: TRBD2
V: TRBV11-2
DNA: TGTGCCAGCAGGACCGGGACTAGCGCGACCCAGTACTTC
CDR3: CASRTGTSATQYF

J: TRBJ2-7
size: .
D: .
V: TRBV18
DNA: TGTGCCAGCTCACCTGTAGAGGGTAGCTACGAGCAGTACTTC
CDR3: CASSPVEGSYEQYF

J: TRBJ2-5
size: .
D: TRBD2
V: TRBV11-2
DNA: TGTGCCAGCAGCACCAAACCGGGGGGGCAAGAGACCCAGTACTTC
CDR3: CASSTKPGGQETQYF

J: TRBJ1-5
size: .
D: .
V: TRBV2
DNA: TGTGCCAGCAGTGAAGCGCGGGGGGTAGGGATGGGTAATCAGCCCCAGCATTTT
CDR3: CASSEARGVGMGNQPQHF

J: TRBJ2-5
size: .
D: .
V: TRBV10-3
DNA: TGTGCCATCAGTGAACAGGCCTTAATGCGGGAGACCCAGTACTTC
CDR3: CAISEQALMRETQYF

J: TRBJ1-3
size: .
D: .
V: TRBV18
DNA: TGTGCCAGCTCACTGGATGGCCAGCGCTCTGGAAACACCATATATTTT
CDR3: CASSLDGQRSGNTIYF

J: TRBJ1-1
size: .
D: .
V: TRBV12-3/TRBV12-4
DNA: TGTGCCAGCAGTTCCTCAGTGAACACTGAAGCTTTCTTT
CDR3: CASSSSVNTEAFF

J: TRBJ2-3
size: .
D: TRBD1
V: TRBV5-4
DNA: TGTGCCAACCACAACAGGGCGGGGACAGGGGGCACAGATACGCAGTATTTT
CDR3: CANHNRAGTGGTDTQYF

J: TRBJ2-1
size: .
D: TRBD2
V: TRBV28
DNA: TGTGCCAGCAGTTTTTTGGGAAAGCGGGGGGTCTACAATGAGCAGTTCTTC
CDR3: CASSFLGKRGVYNEQFF